A single TCR beta chain is shown here with its context. How the authors handled the data: Nucleated cell number was recorded as an estimate derived from reference gene primer amplification. Clones were sequenced by immunoSEQ multiplex PCR, and TCRdb holds only the in-frame ones, with some missing. For V, J and clone size, that table is used; D and trimming come from the DNA. The table includes some 220,000 clones, 70% to 90% detected once. This specimen comes from a study of blood T cell repertoires in COVID-19. For the study at large: Samples of COVID-19 (acute and convalescent) were obtained from the United States, Italy and Spain. T cells, B-cell-depleted T cells, or PBMCs supplied cDNA or gDNA.

The CDR3 runs to 15 residues. Looked up from germline, CDR1 is SGHRS and CDR2 is YFSETQ. The J segment lost 7 bases and the V segment lost 4 bases, leaving 9 bases of the junction unmatched. The sequence came from a man aged 45-65 years with acute or convalescent COVID-19. Specimen: peripheral blood. The chain combines TRBV5-1 with TRBJ1-2, with TRBD1 matching over 11 bases. The CDR3 loop reads CASSRGQGATLGYTF. CDR3 in DNA: TGCGCCAGCAGCCGCGGACAGGGGGCCACCCTTGGCTACACCTTC.